These T cell receptor beta chains were read from a single sample in a study of CD8 T cells in ankylosing spondylitis. From the 5' RACE reads, TCRdb called clonotypes with MiXCR, one entry per CDR3 protein. The table has about 350,000 distinct CDR3 sequences, around 20% seen once. The source material was blood, either unsorted or a sorted T cell fraction (not recorded which). The receptors derive from a male donor with ankylosing spondylitis or in good health (not recorded which). CDR3s include the opening cysteine and the closing phenylalanine or tryptophan. The order of the fields is CDR3 protein, V gene, CDR3 length, J gene.

CDR3aa: CSATELGASGGFYNEQFF; v_gene: TRBV20-1; len: 18; j_gene: TRBJ2-1
CDR3aa: CASSQELFPSTDTQYF; v_gene: TRBV3-1; len: 16; j_gene: TRBJ2-3
CDR3aa: CASSFSTASRDTQYF; v_gene: TRBV7-9; len: 15; j_gene: TRBJ2-3
CDR3aa: CASGLGWTEAFF; v_gene: TRBV12-5; len: 12; j_gene: TRBJ1-1
CDR3aa: CASRPGAEETQYF; v_gene: TRBV28; len: 13; j_gene: TRBJ2-5
CDR3aa: CSAVGQGRAGELFF; v_gene: TRBV20-1; len: 14; j_gene: TRBJ2-2
CDR3aa: CASSLSPGGKNIQYF; v_gene: TRBV27; len: 15; j_gene: TRBJ2-4
CDR3aa: CASSPGLATGANVLTF; v_gene: TRBV3-1; len: 16; j_gene: TRBJ2-6
CDR3aa: CATMGLVGETQYF; v_gene: TRBV6-2/TRBV6-3; len: 13; j_gene: TRBJ2-5
CDR3aa: CASSATGARTYEQYF; v_gene: TRBV2; len: 15; j_gene: TRBJ2-7
CDR3aa: CASSQVSSVYYNEQFF; v_gene: TRBV4-2; len: 16; j_gene: TRBJ2-1
CDR3aa: CASRFLSGGDNEQFF; v_gene: TRBV2; len: 15; j_gene: TRBJ2-1
CDR3aa: CGAGRDAGGYTF; v_gene: TRBV27; len: 12; j_gene: TRBJ1-2
CDR3aa: CASSPDRYYEQYF; v_gene: TRBV4-1; len: 13; j_gene: TRBJ2-7
CDR3aa: CASSEGVSPYEQYF; v_gene: TRBV2; len: 14; j_gene: TRBJ2-7
CDR3aa: CSAASRSAPPYEQYF; v_gene: TRBV20-1; len: 15; j_gene: TRBJ2-7
CDR3aa: CASSNLAGGLETQYF; v_gene: TRBV11-2; len: 15; j_gene: TRBJ2-5
CDR3aa: CASSQGPGTGSYEQYF; v_gene: TRBV4-1; len: 16; j_gene: TRBJ2-7
CDR3aa: CSAHLGGGLYEQYF; v_gene: TRBV20-1; len: 14; j_gene: TRBJ2-7
CDR3aa: CASSRAGGGETQYF; v_gene: TRBV12-3/TRBV12-4; len: 14; j_gene: TRBJ2-5
CDR3aa: CASSQPSRSNEQFF; v_gene: TRBV7-6; len: 14; j_gene: TRBJ2-1
CDR3aa: CASSLTGFHEQYF; v_gene: TRBV12-3/TRBV12-4; len: 13; j_gene: TRBJ2-7
CDR3aa: CASTRQGAPGEQFF; v_gene: TRBV6-1; len: 14; j_gene: TRBJ2-1
CDR3aa: CASSQEWRGASYEQYF; v_gene: TRBV3-1; len: 16; j_gene: TRBJ2-7
CDR3aa: CASSPAAGPTGELFF; v_gene: TRBV12-3/TRBV12-4; len: 15; j_gene: TRBJ2-2
CDR3aa: CAISELGLQQHF; v_gene: TRBV10-3; len: 12; j_gene: TRBJ1-5
CDR3aa: CSARLRDLFRGEKLFF; v_gene: TRBV20-1; len: 16; j_gene: TRBJ1-4
CDR3aa: CASSPLSGGETQYF; v_gene: TRBV27; len: 14; j_gene: TRBJ2-5
CDR3aa: CASSELGLGTEAFF; v_gene: TRBV6-1; len: 14; j_gene: TRBJ1-1
CDR3aa: CASSPPAGPNEQFF; v_gene: TRBV3-1; len: 14; j_gene: TRBJ2-1
CDR3aa: CSAREGGMIQYF; v_gene: TRBV20-1; len: 12; j_gene: TRBJ2-4
CDR3aa: CASRTPGAGELFF; v_gene: TRBV11-2; len: 13; j_gene: TRBJ2-2
CDR3aa: CASSLGESSYEQYF; v_gene: TRBV12-3/TRBV12-4; len: 14; j_gene: TRBJ2-7
CDR3aa: CASSQGGPSSYEQYF; v_gene: TRBV4-1; len: 15; j_gene: TRBJ2-7
CDR3aa: CASRGSGGSEQFF; v_gene: TRBV12-3/TRBV12-4; len: 13; j_gene: TRBJ2-1
CDR3aa: CSVERGDGELFF; v_gene: TRBV29-1; len: 12; j_gene: TRBJ2-2
CDR3aa: CASSLSLRRDTEAFF; v_gene: TRBV7-6; len: 15; j_gene: TRBJ1-1